This T cell receptor beta chain was documented in a study of T cell repertoires in cytomegalovirus infection. TCRdb independently ran MiXCR on the reads; one entry per CDR3 protein. Among under 600,000 distinct CDR3 sequences listed, about 15% were seen once. The CDR3 has 12 amino acids. Germline CDR1 reads MNHNY; CDR2 reads SVGAGI (reference sequence). Concerning this clonotype itself: This may be a read error: a much more frequent sequence differs by one nucleotide.

The rearrangement joins TRBV6-6 to TRBJ1-2, with 7 bases identical to TRBD1. The TCR comes from a human donor in good health (CMV status not recorded). Some clones in this sample may be carry-over from other donors' samples. Source material: CD8+ T cells from PBMCs. The CDR3 is CATRDSLYVYTF. CDR3 in DNA: TGTGCCACCCGGGACAGCCTCTATGTCTACACCTTC.